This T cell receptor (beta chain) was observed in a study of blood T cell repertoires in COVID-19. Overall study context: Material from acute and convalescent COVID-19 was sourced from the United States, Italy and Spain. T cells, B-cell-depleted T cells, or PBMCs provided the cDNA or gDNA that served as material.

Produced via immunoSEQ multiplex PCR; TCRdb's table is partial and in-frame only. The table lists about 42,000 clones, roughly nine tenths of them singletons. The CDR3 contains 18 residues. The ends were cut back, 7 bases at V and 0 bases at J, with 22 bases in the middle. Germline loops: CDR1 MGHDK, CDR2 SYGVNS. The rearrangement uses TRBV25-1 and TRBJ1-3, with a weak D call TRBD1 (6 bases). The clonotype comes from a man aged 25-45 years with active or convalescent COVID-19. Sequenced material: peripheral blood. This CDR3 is CASNLPGQKNFSGNTIYF. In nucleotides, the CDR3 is TGTGCCAGCAATCTCCCGGGACAAAAAAATTTCTCTGGAAACACCATATATTTT.